This T cell receptor beta chain was documented in a study of cytomegalovirus exposure and HLA in healthy donors. The protocol was immunoSEQ multiplex PCR, while the TCRdb copy is restricted to in-frame clones and leaves out a portion. The top ten hold 3.5% to 5% of the sample, which has 80,000 to 100,000 clones, around 85% seen once. CDR3 length equals 18 residues. Germline CDR1 reads SGHAT; CDR2 reads FQNNGV. Trimming left V 0 bases short and J 1 base short, with 18 bases between. This clone was seen a few times. The chain has TRBV11-2 and TRBJ1-1, with D perhaps TRBD1 (6 bases). The clonotype comes from a woman aged 25 to 45 in good health and CMV-seronegative. Sequencing was performed on PBMCs. The CDR3 region has the DNA TGTGCCAGCAGCTTAGATCCCACCCGCTCGACAGGGAACACTGAAGCTTTCTTT. Translation gives CASSLDPTRSTGNTEAFF.